This TCR beta chain was observed in a study of OX40 agonist ivuxolimab in advanced cancers. Notes on the research overall: Ivuxolimab, which targeted the costimulatory receptor OX40 (CD134), was an agonistic, fully human IgG2 monoclonal antibody. Intravenous ivuxolimab was administered to patients every 2 weeks at six dose levels: 0.01, 0.1, 0.3, 1.5, 3 and 10 mg/kg. Of the roughly 50 dose-escalation patients, hepatocellular carcinoma was present in roughly 19, melanoma in roughly 15, renal cell carcinoma in 9 and head and neck cancer in 9. A male proportion of roughly 80% and a mean age of approximately 61 years, ranging from 23 to 79, were recorded for the dose-escalation cohort. Prior anti-PD-1, anti-PD-L1 or anti-CTLA-4 therapy was permitted, and approximately 40% of dose-escalation patients had received checkpoint inhibitors. Three dose-escalation patients achieved partial responses, one with hepatocellular carcinoma and two with cutaneous melanoma. Peripheral TCRbeta sequencing was intended to test whether TCR sequence diversity was altered and clonal T-cell expansion was caused by ivuxolimab. The paper covers the monotherapy dose-escalation part of the phase I ivuxolimab trial, which included N of about 56 patients. Results the study describes overall, beyond this receptor: The antigen specificity of the clonally expanded peripheral T cells was not determined. At doses of 0.1 to 3.0 mg/kg, clonal expansion of both CD4+ and CD8+ T cells in blood was seen between baseline and week 6. Partial responders in the 0.1-3.0 mg/kg groups had among the lowest normalized peripheral clonal expansion, especially among CD8+ T cells. After ivuxolimab, CD8+ T cells had more expanded clones than CD4+ T cells on average. Low levels of normalized T-cell clonal expansion were also seen in some patients who did not respond.

Patients with a history of autoimmune disease or receiving systemic immunosuppression were excluded from the trial. Peripheral blood for TCR sequencing was collected from all dose cohorts at baseline, on cycle 4 day 1, and on cycle 7 day 1. The samples were drawn from a first-in-human, open-label, multicenter phase I dose-escalation trial of ivuxolimab. Adults with locally advanced or metastatic melanoma, renal cell, hepatocellular, or head and neck squamous cell carcinoma were enrolled in the trial. Before TCR sequencing, CD4+ T cells and CD8+ T cells from peripheral blood were sorted into separate populations. Genomic DNA was extracted from sorted cells for sequencing of the TCRbeta CDR3 region. TCRbeta CDR3 regions were sequenced using the immunoSEQ Assay. TCRdb limited this immuneACCESS table to in-frame rearrangements with V and J called. A share of clones is missing; checked studies link under half to unresolved V genes, and the rest is unexplained. This sample gives fewer than 45,000 clones in total; approximately 80% of them show up just once. The ten largest clones capture around 25% of the sample.

Points on this clone: This receptor's antigen is unknown. Base qualities are missing; no much larger clone stands one base away.

The source of this sequence is an adult with an advanced solid tumor such as melanoma, head and neck, liver or kidney cancer. This sample comprised CD4+ or CD8+ T cells sorted from blood, obtained in a trial of the OX40 agonist ivuxolimab.

The CDR3 in this case is CASAGTGPYGYTF. The DNA is TGTGCCAGCGCCGGGACAGGGCCTTATGGCTACACCTTC. The V and J genes are TRBV27 and TRBJ1-2; 9 junctional bases match TRBD1. The germline V gene (reference sequence) specifies MNHEY as CDR1 and SMNVEV as CDR2. Unmatched junction bases come to 6, with V trimmed by 8 bases and J by 5 bases. The CDR3 numbers 13 residues from cysteine through phenylalanine. The only DNA kept is the CDR3, 39 bases in frame from the first base.